Listed below are T cell receptor beta chains from one sample, sequenced in a study of molecular identifiers for immune sequencing clone quantification. TCRdb analysed the PCR reads with MiXCR anew, one entry per CDR3 protein. In the table there are 80,000 to 130,000 distinct CDR3 sequences, 36% of which are singletons. The sequencing sample was made of naive CD8+ T cells from blood, with Jurkat cell RNA spiked in. These receptors all stem from a human donor in good health. Some libraries in this study had Jurkat cell RNA spiked in. CDR3s include the opening cysteine and the closing phenylalanine or tryptophan. A D gene is named only where the DNA matches it firmly. Size is stated as once, few or many counts, or a class when the clone is expanded.

TRBJ2-3	TRBV6-2/TRBV6-3	few	.	TGTGCCAGCAGTTACGTAGCGACGACAGATACGCAGTATTTT	CASSYVATTDTQYF